Shown below are 24 T cell receptor beta chains from a single sample sequenced in a study of blood T cell repertoires in COVID-19. Method: immunoSEQ multiplex PCR; TCRdb's copy keeps in-frame clones and lacks some. The sample holds a few hundred thousand clones, around 90% seen once. Source material: peripheral blood. The receptors come from a man aged 18 to 29 with active or convalescent COVID-19.

The CDR3 DNA reads as TGTGCCAGCAGCGGGCCCAATACGCAGTATTTT. Its protein is CASSGPNTQYF. The chain uses TRBV9 and TRBJ2-3, with unresolved D. Per germline, CDR1 SGDLS and CDR2 YYNGEE. This CDR3 comprises 11 residues. V dropped 3 bases and J dropped 7 bases, with 6 bases sitting between them.

As to this clone: In the same sample, other DNA sequences code for this CDR3. The chain links TRBV3-1 (or the pseudogene TRBV3-2) to TRBJ1-2; TRBD1 is a possible D gene (6 bases). The CDR3 contains 13 residues. V gave up 4 bases and J gave up 5 bases, with 11 bases separating them. The germline V gene encodes CDR1 LGHDT and CDR2 YNNKEL (reference sequence). For the CDR3, the DNA is TGTGCCAGCAGCCGGACAGCTGGGTATGGCTACACCTTC. It encodes CASSRTAGYGYTF.

For this clone: The same CDR3 also results from other DNA sequences found in this sample. The chain employs TRBV5-1 and TRBJ1-4; no firm D call. CDR3 size: 13 residues. The germline CDR1 and CDR2 sequences are SGHRS and YFSETQ. The V gene lost 0 bases and the J gene lost 8 bases, with 8 bases spanning the gap. This CDR3 is CASSLGSGEKLFF. The CDR3 nucleotides read TGCGCCAGCAGCTTGGGTTCCGGGGAAAAACTGTTTTTT. Variable domain in full (rest from reference TRBV5-1 and TRBJ1-4): KAGVTQTPRYLIKTRGQQVTLSCSPISGHRSVSWYQQTPGQGLQFLFEYFSETQRNKGNFPGRFSGRQFSNSRSEMNVSTLELGDSALYLCASSLGSGEKLFFGSGTQLSVL.

This clone was seen a handful of times. This chain uses TRBV24-1 with TRBJ1-2; the match to TRBD1 covers 8 bases. The CDR3 extends over 13 amino acids. The germline gives CDR1 KGHDR, CDR2 SFDVKD. J was trimmed by 6 bases and V by 7 bases; bases with no gene match: 6. Here the CDR3 reads CATRWAGGNGYTF. The CDR3, as DNA: TGTGCCACCAGATGGGCAGGGGGCAATGGCTACACCTTC.

The chain recombines TRBV5-1 with TRBJ1-1; D remains unclear. The ends were cut back, 0 bases at V and 4 bases at J, with 16 bases in the middle. This CDR3 contains 16 residues. Germline values: CDR1 SGHRS, CDR2 YFSETQ. The CDR3 DNA is TGCGCCAGCAGCTTGGCATTCAAGGTGGGCTCCACTGAAGCTTTCTTT. The encoded protein is CASSLAFKVGSTEAFF.

The chain combines TRBV7-8 with TRBJ2-7, with D unclear. The CDR3 totals 11 residues. V lost 5 bases to trimming and J lost 4 bases, with 6 bases between them. From germline, CDR1 is SGHVS and CDR2 FQNEAQ. The CDR3 nucleotides read TGTGCCAGCAGCCCCCTGTACGAGCAGTACTTC. It codes for CASSPLYEQYF.

This clone was recorded once. In nucleotides, the CDR3 is TGCGCCAGCAGCCCGTCGGGGGGAACCAACTATGGCTACACCTTC. It codes for CASSPSGGTNYGYTF. V is TRBV5-1 and J is TRBJ1-2; maybe TRBD1 (5 bases). V gave up 4 bases and J gave up 2 bases, with 15 bases separating them. The CDR3 is 15 residues long. From germline, CDR1 is SGHRS and CDR2 YFSETQ.

V and J are TRBV19 and TRBJ1-1, with TRBD1 matching 10 bases. The CDR3 is made up of 14 amino acids. CDR1 is LNHDA, CDR2 SQIVND, per germline (reference sequence). Unmatched junction bases numbered 6, after V lost 10 bases and J lost 1 base. As DNA, the CDR3 is TGTGCCACCCATGACAGGGGGCGGAACACTGAAGCTTTCTTT. Protein: CATHDRGRNTEAFF.

This clone was seen a single time. The chain links TRBV11-3 to TRBJ2-5, with 12 bases lining up with TRBD2. Germline V CDR1 and CDR2: SGHNT, YENEEA. The CDR3 covers 17 residues. The V gene end was trimmed by 1 base and the J gene end by 2 bases; junction bases not matched to a gene: 5. The CDR3 region is CASSLARLAGEQETQYF. CDR3 in DNA: TGTGCCAGCAGCTTAGCCCGACTAGCGGGGGAGCAAGAGACCCAGTACTTC.

This chain joins TRBV19 and TRBJ1-5; D unresolved. Per germline, CDR1 LNHDA and CDR2 SQIVND (reference sequence). This CDR3 is 10 amino acids long. The V end lost 9 bases, the J end lost 10 bases, and 10 bases lay between the germline ends. CDR3 region: CARRVSPQHF. As DNA, the CDR3 is TGTGCCAGGCGGGTGAGCCCCCAGCATTTT.

V is TRBV9 and J is TRBJ1-1; D might be TRBD1 (6 bases). This CDR3 has 14 amino acids. Trimming took 2 bases from V and 1 from J, leaving 9 bases between them. CDR1 and CDR2 from the germline V gene are SGDLS and YYNGEE. The CDR3 DNA is TGTGCCAGCAGCGTGAACAGGGAGAACACTGAAGCTTTCTTT. This gives the protein CASSVNRENTEAFF.

The rearrangement links TRBV6-1 to TRBJ1-2, with 7 bases matching TRBD1. The junction had 1 base not matched to a gene; V was cut back by 0 bases and J by 0 bases. CDR3 length: 15 amino acids. CDR1 MNHNS and CDR2 SASEGT come from the germline V gene. For the CDR3, the DNA is TGTGCCAGCAGTGAAGCAGGGACAGCTAACTATGGCTACACCTTC. This sequence encodes CASSEAGTANYGYTF.

V usage is TRBV9 and J usage is TRBJ2-7; possible D gene TRBD1, 6 bases. The germline V gene encodes CDR1 SGDLS and CDR2 YYNGEE. The length of the CDR3 is 12 residues. V was clipped by 0 bases and J by 9 bases, with 10 bases between them. The CDR3, as DNA: TGTGCCAGCAGCGTAGAGCAGGGGCGGCAGTACTTC. Its protein product is CASSVEQGRQYF.

This rearrangement joins TRBV15 to TRBJ2-7; D possibly corresponds to TRBD1 (6 bases). The germline V gene encodes CDR1 LNHNV and CDR2 YYDKDF (reference sequence). The ends were cut back, 5 bases at V and 2 bases at J, with 16 bases in the middle. The CDR3 is 15 residues long. CDR3 amino acids: CATSVVRDTPYEQYF. CDR3 DNA: TGTGCCACCAGCGTAGTCCGGGACACCCCCTACGAGCAGTACTTC.

A few counts support this clone. The rearrangement joins TRBV15 to TRBJ1-6; TRBD1 matches 7 bases. The V gene end was trimmed by 6 bases and the J gene end by 7 bases; junction bases not matched to a gene: 9. Germline loops: CDR1 LNHNV, CDR2 YYDKDF (reference sequence). The CDR3 spans 15 residues. The DNA for the CDR3 is TGTGCCACCAGGGAACGGACAGGCGGAAATTCACCCCTCCACTTT. Translating it yields CATRERTGGNSPLHF.

The sample holds one count of this clone. The genes are TRBV9 and TRBJ1-6; 7 bases are shared with TRBD1. Trimming at V came to 1 base and at J to 8 bases, leaving 3 bases not matched to a gene. The CDR3 consists of 14 residues. Germline assignment: CDR1 SGDLS and CDR2 YYNGEE. Here the CDR3 reads CASSVSGTDSPLHF. CDR3 in DNA: TGTGCCAGCAGCGTATCCGGGACAGATTCACCCCTCCACTTT.

The rearrangement uses TRBV5-1 and TRBJ1-2, with D hard to call. From germline, CDR1 is SGHRS and CDR2 YFSETQ. The ends were cut back, 1 base at V and 3 bases at J, with 22 bases in the middle. The CDR3 is 18 residues long. CDR3: CASSLTALHSFLYYGYTF. CDR3 DNA sequence: TGCGCCAGCAGCTTGACAGCCCTCCATTCCTTCCTTTACTATGGCTACACCTTC.

This chain uses TRBV19 with TRBJ1-1; D gene ambiguous. V dropped 6 bases and J dropped 4 bases, with 6 bases sitting between them. This CDR3 region has 11 residues. The germline gives CDR1 LNHDA, CDR2 SQIVND (reference sequence). For the CDR3, the DNA is TGTGCCAGTAGGGAGAGCACTGAAGCTTTCTTT. As protein: CASRESTEAFF.

This clone was recorded once. The V and J genes are TRBV6-5 and TRBJ1-6, with 7 bases lining up with TRBD1. The length of the CDR3 is 14 residues. V dropped 5 bases and J dropped 11; count of bases not matched to a gene: 9. Per the germline V gene, CDR1 is MNHEY and CDR2 is SVGAGI. CDR3 amino acids: CASSPTGTGTPLHF. For the CDR3, the DNA is TGTGCCAGCAGTCCGACAGGGACTGGGACACCCCTCCACTTT.

The V gene is TRBV3-1 (or the pseudogene TRBV3-2), the J gene TRBJ2-1; tentatively, D is TRBD2 (5 bases). Germline loops: CDR1 LGHDT, CDR2 YNNKEL (reference sequence). The CDR3 contains 16 residues. V was shortened by 3 bases and J by 0 bases, with 12 bases between the two germline ends. CDR3 protein: CASSQPLVASYNEQFF. CDR3 nucleotide sequence: TGTGCCAGCAGCCAGCCACTAGTAGCCTCCTACAATGAGCAGTTCTTC.

This chain links TRBV1 with TRBJ2-7; the table's D call TRBD2 went unverified against the DNA. TRBV1 represents a pseudogene. The CDR3 has 15 residues. The CDR3 region has the DNA TGCACCAGCAGCCCGGCTAGCGGGGGGTGCTACGAGCAGTACTTC. This translates into CTSSPASGGCYEQYF.

The chain employs TRBV5-8 and TRBJ1-5; D unresolved. The germline V gene has CDR1 SGHTS and CDR2 YDEGEE. This CDR3 has 14 residues. The germline V and J ends were trimmed by 0 bases and 0 bases, with 4 bases remaining between them. CDR3 region: CASSLARSNQPQHF. The DNA for the CDR3 is TGTGCCAGCAGCTTGGCTCGTAGCAATCAGCCCCAGCATTTT.

This clone was observed a handful of times. The chain carries TRBV4-1 and TRBJ1-6; TRBD1 aligns across 7 bases. There are 16 residues in the CDR3. Germline assignment: CDR1 MGHRA and CDR2 YSYEKL. The ends lost 6 bases at V and 7 bases at J; junction bases unmatched: 12. The CDR3 protein is CASRQLSRGVNSPLHF. In nucleotides, the CDR3 is TGCGCCAGCAGACAACTCTCCAGGGGGGTCAATTCACCCCTCCACTTT.

This chain connects TRBV7-9 to TRBJ1-2; D is perhaps TRBD1 (6 bases). V was trimmed by 3 bases and J by 0 bases, leaving 11 bases between them. The CDR3 runs 15 residues. The germline gives CDR1 SEHNR, CDR2 FQNEAQ (reference sequence). The CDR3 region has the DNA TGTGCCAGCAGCTTCGAAGGGGGAGCTAACTATGGCTACACCTTC. It translates to CASSFEGGANYGYTF.